The 3 T cell receptor beta chains listed next were all sequenced from one sample in a study of blood T cell repertoires in COVID-19. Data came from immunoSEQ multiplex PCR; TCRdb stores just in-frame clones and leaves some out. The sample contains around 97,000 clones, 88% of which appear only once. Specimen: peripheral blood. The receptors come from a human donor in a cohort sampled during active COVID-19.

The sample holds one count of this clone. The chain is built from TRBV6-8 and TRBJ2-7; maybe TRBD1 (6 bases). Deletions cut 6 bases from V and 3 bases from J, with 15 bases between. Germline V gene lookup returns CDR1 MNHGY and CDR2 SAAAGT. CDR3 length equals 14 residues. CDR3 in amino acids: CASRNGPRGYEQYF. CDR3 nucleotide sequence: TGTGCCAGCAGGAATGGTCCCAGGGGCTACGAGCAGTACTTC.

This rearrangement joins TRBV28 to TRBJ1-4; no clear D gene. With 8 bases removed from V and 0 bases from J, the gap between germline ends came to 25 bases. This CDR3 is built from 19 residues. Germline CDR1 MDHEN, CDR2 SYDVKM. This CDR3 is CASLDGRFLTRATNEKLFF. CDR3 DNA: TGTGCCAGCCTAGATGGCAGGTTCCTTACGAGGGCAACTAATGAAAAACTGTTTTTT.

This rearrangement joins TRBV10-2 to TRBJ2-7, with 8 positions matching TRBD2. Per the germline V gene, CDR1 is WSHSY and CDR2 is SAAADI. CDR3 size: 15 residues. The junction had 9 bases not matched to a gene; V was cut back by 5 bases and J by 3 bases. The CDR3: CASSTPGLGNYEQYF. The CDR3 coding sequence is TGCGCCAGCAGTACACCGGGACTAGGGAACTACGAGCAGTACTTC.